This T cell receptor beta chain was recorded in a study of graft-versus-host responses after intestinal transplantation (dated by TCRdb to about 2021). Turning to the overall study: Multivisceral, liver-intestinal, or isolated intestinal transplants were received by the recipients. Every recipient was given anti-thymocyte globulin induction, then maintenance tacrolimus and steroids for 3 to 4 years. Bulk TCR-beta CDR3 sequencing was used to track graft-versus-host and host-versus-graft alloreactive T cell clones in the graft, circulation and bone marrow after intestinal transplantation. Alloreactive clones were identified by sequencing pre-transplant mixed lymphocyte reaction products and comparing them with unstimulated pre-transplant donor and recipient T cells. Of the roughly 23 intestinal transplant recipients enrolled in the cohort, one of whom was a retransplant, a few patients without pretransplant specimens were excluded. Donor T cell macrochimerism was defined as a peak of at least 4% donor T cells among recipient peripheral blood mononuclear cells. Rather than being sequenced by the commercial service, samples from a few later patients were sequenced in-house on an Illumina MiSeq and processed with MiXCR. The paper as a whole reports these results and caveats: Early after transplant, peak levels of circulating GvH clones were associated with declines in HvG clones. GvH clones turned up in recipient bone marrow, with some appearing earlier in ileal mucosa or blood, a pattern consistent with an intestinal mucosal origin. The relatively low number and heterogeneity of intestinal transplant patients limited the conclusions. In the allografts of patients with donor T cell macrochimerism, GvH to HvG T cell clonal ratios were high.

Remarks on this clone: Its cognate antigen has yet to be identified. No quality values exist for individual bases; no much larger clone is one base distant.

Library preparation used the immunoSEQ multiplex PCR assay. High-throughput TCR-beta CDR3 sequencing of genomic DNA from most patients was performed by Adaptive Biotechnologies. The authors processed their data as follows. TCR sequencing data were retrieved from Adaptive's ImmunoSEQ software for around 20 patients, whereas a few other patients were processed with MiXCR and VDJtools. CDR3 nucleotide sequences shared by donor and recipient were removed because the origin of these sequences could not be assigned. To count as alloreactive, a clone needed at least 2-fold expansion over unstimulated cells and a minimum CFSE-low frequency of 0.002% (template counts) or 0.001% (read counts). A clone was considered mappable if detected in the sequenced pre-transplant spleen, lymph node, or MLR CFSE-low populations of the donor or recipient. The cumulative frequency of alloreactive clones was calculated as a percentage of all sequences, weighted by copy number. TCRdb's version of the immuneACCESS table is confined to in-frame rearrangements and falls short of the full clone set. An unresolved V gene accounts for under half of the shortfall where checked; the remainder is of unknown origin. V and J calls and clone size are given by that table; D and trimming were obtained from the DNA. The sample contains about 60,000 clones, around 90% of them found a single time. Jointly, the top ten make up around 1.7% of the sample.

As encoded in the germline V gene, CDR1 is MGHRA while CDR2 is YSYEKL. The CDR3 covers 18 residues, taking in both the cysteine and the phenylalanine. The entry retains the CDR3 DNA only, 54 bases that are in frame from base 1. Unmatched junction bases come to 11, with V trimmed by 3 bases and J by 0 bases. To isolate intraepithelial and lamina propria lymphocytes from graft specimens, dithiothreitol, EDTA incubations and collagenase D digestion were used. Bulk TCR-beta sequencing was performed on serial intestinal graft biopsy specimens collected as late as 600 days after transplant. This chain is built from TRBV4-1 and TRBJ2-1; 7 junctional bases match TRBD1. This clonotype was sampled from a human patient who received an intestinal transplant, so some T cells may come from the graft donor. This specimen consisted of ileum tissue, obtained roughly 390 days after transplant. Here the CDR3 is given as CASSHIPTGRGSYNEQFF. The DNA sequence is given as TGCGCCAGCAGCCACATACCGACAGGGAGAGGCTCCTACAATGAGCAGTTCTTC.